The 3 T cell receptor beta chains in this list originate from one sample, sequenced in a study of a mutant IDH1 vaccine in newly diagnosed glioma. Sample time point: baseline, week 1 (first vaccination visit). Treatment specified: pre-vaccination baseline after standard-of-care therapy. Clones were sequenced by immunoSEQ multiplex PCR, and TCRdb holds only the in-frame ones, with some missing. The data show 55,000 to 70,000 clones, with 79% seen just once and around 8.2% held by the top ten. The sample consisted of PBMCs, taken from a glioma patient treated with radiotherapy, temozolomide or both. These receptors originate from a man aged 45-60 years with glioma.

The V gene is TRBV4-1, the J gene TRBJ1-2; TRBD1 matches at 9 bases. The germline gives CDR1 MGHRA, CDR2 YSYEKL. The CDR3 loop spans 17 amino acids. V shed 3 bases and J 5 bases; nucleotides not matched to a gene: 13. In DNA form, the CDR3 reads TGCGCCAGCAGCCAGCTACAGGGGGCTCAGGGGTCTTATGGCTACACCTTC. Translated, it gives CASSQLQGAQGSYGYTF.

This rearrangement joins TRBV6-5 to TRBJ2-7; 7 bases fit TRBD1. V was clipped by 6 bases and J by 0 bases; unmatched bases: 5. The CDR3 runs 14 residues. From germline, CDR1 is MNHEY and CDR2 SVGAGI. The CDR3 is CASRRTGGSYEQYF. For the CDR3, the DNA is TGTGCCAGCAGACGGACAGGCGGCTCCTACGAGCAGTACTTC.

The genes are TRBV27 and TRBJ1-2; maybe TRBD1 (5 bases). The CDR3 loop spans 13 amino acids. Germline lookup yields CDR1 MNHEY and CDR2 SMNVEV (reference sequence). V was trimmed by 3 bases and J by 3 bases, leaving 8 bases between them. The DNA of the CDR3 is TGTGCCAGCAGTTTCGGGGGGGACTATGGCTACACCTTC. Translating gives CASSFGGDYGYTF.